Listed below are T cell receptor beta chains from one sample, sequenced in a study of blood T cells in healthy people across ages. Via MiXCR, TCRdb re-called the 5' RACE reads, giving one row per CDR3 protein. The table has over 600,000 distinct CDR3 sequences, around 50% seen once. Sequenced sample: blood. These receptors were obtained from a man between 35 and 55 years old in good health. CDR3s include the opening cysteine and the closing phenylalanine or tryptophan. The order of the fields is CDR3 length, clone size, J gene, D gene, V gene, CDR3 DNA, CDR3 protein. The D gene is left open where the match is weak. Only part of the rows carry a size: once, few, many, or a class if the clone is expanded.

>12|NA|TRBJ2-1|NA|TRBV29-1
TGCAGCGTTTTCTGGGTCGGGGATGAGCAGTTCTTC
CSVFWVGDEQFF
>12|NA|TRBJ2-7|NA|TRBV6-2/TRBV6-3
TGTGCCAGCAGATGGGACCAATACGAGCAGTACTTC
CASRWDQYEQYF
>14|NA|TRBJ2-7|NA|TRBV10-3
TGTGCCATCAGGGGGGAGACTAGTCACCACGAGCAGTACTTC
CAIRGETSHHEQYF
>16|NA|TRBJ2-3|TRBD2|TRBV4-2
TGTGCCAGCAGCCCAGGACTAGCGCGAAACACAGATACGCAGTATTTT
CASSPGLARNTDTQYF
>15|many|TRBJ2-1|TRBD2|TRBV6-6
TGTGCCAGCAGTTCACAGCGGGGGGGAGACAATGAGCAGTTCTTC
CASSSQRGGDNEQFF
>15|NA|TRBJ2-5|TRBD2|TRBV3-1
TGTGCCAGCAGCCCCAGGCGGGGGGCGTGGGAGACCCAGTACTTC
CASSPRRGAWETQYF
>15|NA|TRBJ2-7|TRBD2|TRBV4-3
TGCGCCAGCAGCCAACGGACTAGCGGGAGAAATGAGCAGTACTTC
CASSQRTSGRNEQYF
>12|NA|TRBJ1-1|NA|TRBV29-1
TGCAGCGTTGTCGTCGATTCGACTGAAGCTTTCTTT
CSVVVDSTEAFF
>21|NA|TRBJ2-1|TRBD2|TRBV5-1
TGCGCCAGCAGCGCCGAGCCCCCTTTGCGGGGGGCCCTAACTTCCTACAATGAGCAGTTCTTC
CASSAEPPLRGALTSYNEQFF
>11|NA|TRBJ1-2|NA|TRBV25-1
TGTGCCAGCAGGAGATCCGCTGGCTACACCTTC
CASRRSAGYTF
>13|few|TRBJ2-1|TRBD1|TRBV28
TGTGCCAGCAGTTTACCCGACAGGGGAAAGCAGTTCTTC
CASSLPDRGKQFF
>14|NA|TRBJ2-7|NA|TRBV29-1
TGCAGCGTGGCGGTCTGGGACAACTCCTACGAGCAGTACTTC
CSVAVWDNSYEQYF
>13|NA|TRBJ2-7|NA|TRBV20-1
TGCAGTGCTAGAGGGGAAACCGACTACGAGCAGTACTTC
CSARGETDYEQYF
>11|NA|TRBJ2-7|NA|TRBV28
TGTGCCAGCAGTTCCCCCCCCGAGCAGTACTTC
CASSSPPEQYF
>14|few|TRBJ2-7|NA|TRBV4-1
TGCGCCAGCAGCCAAGAGGAGGGGAACGGCGGGCAGTACTTC
CASSQEEGNGGQYF
>15|few|TRBJ2-5|TRBD2|TRBV27
TGTGCCAGTCGGACTAGCGGGGGGGCCGCGGAGACCCAGTACTTC
CASRTSGGAAETQYF
>14|NA|TRBJ2-2|NA|TRBV9
TGTGCCAGCAGCGTAGGGGTCAACACCGGGGAGCTGTTTTTT
CASSVGVNTGELFF
>16|NA|TRBJ2-3|TRBD2|TRBV24-1
TGTGCCACCAGTGATTGCCGGACTAGCGGCCGGGATACGCAGTATTTT
CATSDCRTSGRDTQYF
>11|NA|TRBJ1-2|NA|TRBV30
TGTGCCTGGACAGGGAATTATGGCTACACCTTC
CAWTGNYGYTF
>15|NA|TRBJ2-5|NA|TRBV5-1
TGCGCCAGCAGCCCAGGCTTCCCGGGCCAAGGGACCCAGTACTTC
CASSPGFPGQGTQYF
>13|NA|TRBJ1-2|NA|TRBV29-1
TGCAGCGTTGTCCTACCACCTAACTATGGCTACACCTTC
CSVVLPPNYGYTF
>12|NA|TRBJ2-7|NA|TRBV29-1
TGCAGCCTCCGACTAGGGGCCTACGAGCAGTACTTC
CSLRLGAYEQYF
>14|once|TRBJ2-7|NA|TRBV3-1
TGTGCCAGCAGCCAGGGGATTAGCTCCTACGAGCAGTACTTC
CASSQGISSYEQYF
>17|NA|TRBJ2-3|TRBD2|TRBV5-1
TGCGCCAGCAGAACTGGTGGTAGCGGGGGGACCACAGATACGCAGTATTTT
CASRTGGSGGTTDTQYF
>14|few|TRBJ1-4|NA|TRBV24-1
TGTGCCACCAGTTCAGGGGACCCATGGGAAAAACTGTTTTTT
CATSSGDPWEKLFF
>17|few|TRBJ2-5|TRBD2|TRBV28
TGTGCCAGCAGTTTAAGTGGCCTAGCGGGGCCCCAAGAGACCCAGTACTTC
CASSLSGLAGPQETQYF
>13|few|TRBJ1-1|TRBD1|TRBV12-3/TRBV12-4
TGTGCCAGCAGTTACAGGGGTGGCACTGAAGCTTTCTTT
CASSYRGGTEAFF
>12|NA|TRBJ1-5|NA|TRBV11-2
TGTGCCAGCAGCCCAGAGAAGCAGCCCCAGCATTTT
CASSPEKQPQHF
>14|NA|TRBJ2-7|TRBD2|TRBV27
TGTGCCAGCAGTGAGAGAGGCGGGGGCTACGAGCAGTACTTC
CASSERGGGYEQYF
>12|NA|TRBJ2-3|NA|TRBV12-3/TRBV12-4
TGTGCCAGCAGTATACAGGGTAATACGCAGTATTTT
CASSIQGNTQYF
>16|NA|TRBJ2-5|TRBD2|TRBV4-2
TGTGCCAGCAGCCAAGATCGGCGGGGGACTCAAGAGACCCAGTACTTC
CASSQDRRGTQETQYF
>12|few|TRBJ1-2|NA|TRBV29-1
TGCAGCGTCGTCAAGGAATCCTATGGCTACACCTTC
CSVVKESYGYTF
>13|once|TRBJ1-2|NA|TRBV7-9
TGTGCCAGCAGCTCCGGAATGGTAGATGGCTACACCTTC
CASSSGMVDGYTF
>13|NA|TRBJ1-1|NA|TRBV6-5
TGTGCCAGCAGTTACGGTTATCTGACTGAAGCTTTCTTT
CASSYGYLTEAFF
>13|NA|TRBJ1-1|NA|TRBV25-1
TGTGCCAGCAGTGAATGGTCGGGTACTGAAGCTTTCTTT
CASSEWSGTEAFF